This T cell receptor beta chain emerged from a study of blood T cell repertoires in COVID-19. Study background: Specimens from acute and convalescent COVID-19 originated in the United States, Italy and Spain. T cells, B-cell-depleted T cells, or PBMCs supplied cDNA or gDNA.

V dropped 0 bases and J dropped 0 bases, with 12 bases sitting between them. Germline loops: CDR1 GTSNPN, CDR2 SVGIG (reference sequence). The CDR3 has 16 amino acids. In the authors' methods: The authors estimated nucleated cell counts from reference gene primer amplification. TCRdb keeps only in-frame clones here, not all; method: immunoSEQ multiplex PCR. The V and J calls and the clone size are those of that table, but D and trimming were determined from the DNA. The sample records about 180,000 clones, roughly 86% being singletons. The V and J genes are TRBV30 and TRBJ2-1; a weak D match, TRBD2 (5 bases). The TCR sequence derives from a man in his forties or fifties with active or convalescent COVID-19. The sample was peripheral blood. DNA of the CDR3: TGTGCCTGGAGTGTAGGACTCGACCGCTCCTACAATGAGCAGTTCTTC. This gives the protein CAWSVGLDRSYNEQFF.